The 7 T cell receptor beta chains below all came from one sample that was sequenced in a study of blood T cell repertoires in COVID-19. The protocol was immunoSEQ multiplex PCR, while the TCRdb copy is restricted to in-frame clones and leaves out a portion. The sample has a few hundred thousand clones; just under 90% are singletons. Sequencing used peripheral blood. Receptor source: a woman aged 30 to 39 with COVID-19, enrolled during active disease.

The genes are TRBV19 and TRBJ2-1; D ambiguous. Germline CDR1 reads LNHDA; CDR2 reads SQIVND (reference sequence). Trimming stripped 7 bases from V and 8 bases from J, with 9 bases between. The CDR3 runs to 11 residues. The CDR3 DNA reads TGTGCCAGTAAGGAGTCCGATGAGCAGTTCTTC. This sequence encodes CASKESDEQFF.

A single count supports this clone. The rearrangement joins TRBV27 to TRBJ1-2; TRBD1 matches at 8 bases. The length of the CDR3 is 15 residues. Germline CDR1 is MNHEY and CDR2 is SMNVEV (reference sequence). After removal of 5 bases from V and 7 bases from J, the junction contained 12 bases not matched to a gene. CDR3 amino acids: CASSPGDRSLSGYTF. The CDR3 nucleotides are TGTGCCAGCAGTCCCGGGGACAGGTCCCTCAGTGGCTACACCTTC.

This chain uses TRBV5-4 with TRBJ1-2; TRBD1 matches at 9 bases. The germline gives CDR1 SGHNT, CDR2 YYREEE (reference sequence). Trimming cost V 4 bases and J 10 bases; bases outside gene matches: 8. This CDR3 contains 13 residues. The DNA for the CDR3 is TGTGCCAGCAGCCTTGGGACAGGGAGAGCCTACACCTTC. Translating gives CASSLGTGRAYTF.

This clone was seen more than once but under ten times. CDR3 sequence: CASTASGAGNEQFF. In DNA, the CDR3 is TGCGCCAGCACAGCTAGCGGGGCGGGGAATGAGCAGTTCTTC. The rearrangement uses TRBV10-2 and TRBJ2-1; 9 bases are shared with TRBD2. CDR3 length equals 14 residues. The germline gives CDR1 WSHSY, CDR2 SAAADI. V shed 7 bases, J shed 7 bases, and the junction held 8 bases outside the gene matches.

J is TRBJ2-7 and V is TRBV3-1 (or the pseudogene TRBV3-2); 7 bases agree with TRBD1. Germline CDR1 and CDR2: LGHDT and YNNKEL (reference sequence). V dropped 0 bases and J dropped 2; count of bases not matched to a gene: 4. This CDR3 region has 15 residues. CDR3 region: CASSQDPQGAYEQYF. The CDR3 DNA reads TGTGCCAGCAGCCAAGATCCTCAGGGGGCCTACGAGCAGTACTTC.

DNA of the CDR3: TGCGCCAGCTGTGGGGAGGACACCGGGGAGCTGTTTTTT. It is translated as CASCGEDTGELFF. The rearrangement links TRBV5-1 to TRBJ2-2, with D possibly TRBD2 on 6 matching bases. The germline V and J ends were trimmed by 7 bases and 3 bases, with 10 bases remaining between them. Germline CDR1 is SGHRS and CDR2 is YFSETQ. This CDR3 is 13 amino acids long.

This chain links TRBV4-2 with TRBJ1-4, with 7 bases that match TRBD1. CDR1 is LGHNA, CDR2 YNFKEQ, per germline. The CDR3 covers 17 residues. J lost 7 bases, V lost 4 bases, and 15 bases had no gene match. The CDR3 nucleotides are TGTGCCAGCAGCCCCCAAGGGGACACAGGGGCAGGTGAAAAACTGTTTTTT. Its translation is CASSPQGDTGAGEKLFF.